The clone carrying this T cell receptor beta chain was counted ten times or more. As yet, its antigen is unknown. The V end was cut by 6 bases, the J end by 0 bases, with 12 bases between. This CDR3 region has 15 residues. Germline CDR1 and CDR2: MDHEN and SYDVKM. Constant-region priming of roughly 500 ng total RNA yielded TCR beta cDNA. Employing slightly modified ARM-PCR, three nested multiplex PCR rounds were run, and these gave rise to the TCR beta libraries. Rounds one and two of PCR, each of around 11 cycles, were primed with TRBV1-TRBV30 forward primers and a C-beta reverse primer. TCRdb reanalysed the multiplex PCR reads using MiXCR and keeps one entry per CDR3 protein. The table lists about 200,000 distinct CDR3 sequences, over 80% of them singletons. The source of the sample is a study of tumor-infiltrating lymphocytes in primary liver carcinoma. At the level of the study: Among the tumors, stages were T1-T3 N0M0 and sizes roughly 4.2 to 10 cm.

General study findings and limits: Compared with tumor region pairs, tumor-adjacent and tumor-blood pairs overlapped less.

Bulk tissue was left unsorted, and RNA and DNA were co-extracted from approximately 20-30 mg of it. V gene TRBV28 combines with J gene TRBJ1-3; D unclear. Sequences were obtained from tumor tissue from primary liver carcinoma. The receptor was derived from a middle-aged man with primary liver carcinoma and hepatitis B virus infection. The CDR3 coding sequence is TGTGCCAGCAGACGCTGGGTAGACTCTGGAAACACCATATATTTT. This sequence encodes CASRRWVDSGNTIYF.